This TCR beta chain was retrieved from a study of blood T cell repertoires in COVID-19. Everyone who took part was roughly 18 to 95 years old, and they came from about two dozen US areas. Recovered status applied to Cohort 3 donors who had two consecutive negative PCRs. It also applied to those with clearance or with symptom resolution. The CDR3 is 15 residues long. Germline lookup yields CDR1 LNHDA and CDR2 SQIVND (reference sequence). The junction had 6 bases not matched to a gene; V was cut back by 1 base and J by 7 bases. Sequencing used immunoSEQ multiplex PCR; TCRdb keeps in-frame clones, though not all of them. The sample gives a few hundred thousand clones, around 87% of which show up once; approximately 1.8% is in the top ten.

The rearrangement joins TRBV19 to TRBJ2-7; 11 positions match TRBD2. The receptor was isolated from a woman between 40 and 55 years old who had recovered from COVID-19. Sequencing was performed on PBMCs or T cells enriched from blood (not recorded which). CDR3 region: CASSIGLAGKGEQYF. The CDR3 coding sequence is TGTGCCAGTAGTATAGGACTAGCGGGAAAGGGTGAGCAGTACTTC.